Listed here is a single T cell receptor (beta chain). The sample has other DNA sequences that encode this CDR3 too. This sample is part of a study of T cell responses to AZD1222 COVID-19 vaccine. Study details: Pooled samples include second doses given at about 4 or 12 weeks.

The CDR3 sequence is 15 residues long. From germline, CDR1 is SGHVS and CDR2 FQNEAQ. The germline V and J ends were trimmed by 1 base and 2 bases, with 9 bases remaining between them. The assay was immunoSEQ multiplex PCR, and TCRdb's table has in-frame clones only and misses some. The sample comprises about 97,000 clones, 90% of which are singletons, and around 1.3% rests with the top ten. This clonotype was obtained from an adult in good health. This sequence joins TRBV7-8 and TRBJ1-5; D remains ambiguous. The sample was peripheral blood, taken on day 0 of AZD1222 vaccination. CDR3 in amino acids: CASSLGAGGNQPQHF. Here the CDR3 DNA reads TGTGCCAGCAGCTTAGGGGCGGGCGGCAATCAGCCCCAGCATTTT.